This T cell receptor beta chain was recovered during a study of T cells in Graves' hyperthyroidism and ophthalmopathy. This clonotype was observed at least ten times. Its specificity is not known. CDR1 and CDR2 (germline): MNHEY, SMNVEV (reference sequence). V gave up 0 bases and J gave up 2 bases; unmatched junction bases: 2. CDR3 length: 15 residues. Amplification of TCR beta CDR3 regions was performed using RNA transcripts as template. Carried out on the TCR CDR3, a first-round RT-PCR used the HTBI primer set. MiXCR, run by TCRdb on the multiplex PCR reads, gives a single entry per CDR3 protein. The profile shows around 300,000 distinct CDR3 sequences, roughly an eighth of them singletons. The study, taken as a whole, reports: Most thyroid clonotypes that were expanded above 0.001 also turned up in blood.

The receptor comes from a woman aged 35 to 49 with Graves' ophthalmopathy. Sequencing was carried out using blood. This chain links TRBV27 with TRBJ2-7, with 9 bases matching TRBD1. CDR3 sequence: CASSLSRDRAYEQYF. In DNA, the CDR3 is TGTGCCAGCAGTTTATCGCGGGACAGGGCCTACGAGCAGTACTTC.